The text below deals with one T cell receptor (beta chain). There are many counts of this clonotype. Its specific antigen is unknown. Within one base of it there is no much larger clone, and no base qualities were kept. The data were obtained in a study of liver allograft versus peripheral blood T cells (dated by TCRdb to 2018 to 2020). For the wider study: The study compared T cell receptor repertoires found within transplanted livers against repertoires in the peripheral blood of liver transplant recipients.

Paper-wide results and their limitations: According to the report, the T cell receptor repertoires detected in peripheral blood were different from the repertoires found inside liver allografts.

TCRdb records Illumina MiSeq as the sequencer. The public sequencing data were trimmed at Q25 with fastp and processed into clonotypes with MiXCR by TCRdb, which kept only in-frame beta chains. Entries are consolidated by CDR3 protein sequence, retaining the most common genes and DNA. The sample has several thousand distinct CDR3 sequences on record, roughly 27% of them singletons. Jointly, the top ten make up about 8.5% of the sample. Trimming accounts for 1 base at V and 6 bases at J, while the number of junction bases matched to no gene is 5. Based on the germline V gene, the CDR1 and CDR2 sequences are SGHTA and FQGNSA. Reading from cysteine to phenylalanine, the CDR3 counts 15 amino acids. Only the CDR3 DNA stays, 45 bases, in frame from base 1.

The chain is encoded by TRBV7-2 joined to TRBJ2-1; TRBD2 matches 8 bases in the middle. This clonotype originated in a human patient who had a liver transplant. In transplant recipients, some T cells may be of donor rather than host origin. CDR3 reads: CASSLVGGVGNEQFF. The DNA sequence reads TGTGCCAGCAGCTTAGTCGGGGGGGTAGGCAATGAGCAGTTCTTC.